These 31 T cell receptor beta chains came from one sample sequenced in a study of regulatory T cells in long-lasting Graves disease. Time point meaning: persistent/refractory GD, antithyroid drugs over 5 years with positive TRAb. Scientists built the TCR library using RNA that was extracted from PBMCs. Sequencing libraries for TCR beta were prepared with iRepertoire HTBI primers and Arm-PCR of CDR3 regions. TCRdb reprocessed the multiplex PCR reads with MiXCR, giving one entry per CDR3 protein. The sample contains about 660,000 distinct CDR3 sequences, about 30% of which appear only once. The sequencing here drew on peripheral blood mononuclear cells (PBMCs), taken when the disease was refractory, from a patient treated with antithyroid drugs. The receptors stem from a female donor with Graves disease.

The genes are TRBV5-1 and TRBJ2-5; possibly TRBD2 for D (6 bases). The CDR3 runs to 16 residues. The V and J ends lost 4 bases and 3 bases respectively, with 19 bases between them. CDR1 SGHRS and CDR2 YFSETQ come from the germline V gene. Here the CDR3 DNA reads TGCGCCAGCAGCCTTCTGGGCGGGAAAAATGAAGAGACCCAGTACTTC. Translation: CASSLLGGKNEETQYF.

The genes are TRBV28 and TRBJ1-5, with D possibly TRBD1 on 6 matching bases. The CDR3 sequence is 15 residues long. Between the trimmed V and J ends, which lost 6 bases and 5 bases, there was a span of 17 bases. The V gene's germline CDR1 is MDHEN and CDR2 SYDVKM. CDR3 in DNA: TGTGCCAGCAGAACCACAGGGTTGCAGGATCAGCCCCAGCATTTT. Amino acid sequence: CASRTTGLQDQPQHF.

This clonotype occurred a few times. The chain combines TRBV20-1 with TRBJ1-2; no clear D gene. Trimming cost V 6 bases and J 7 bases, with 18 bases left between them. The CDR3 sequence is 13 residues long. Per germline, CDR1 DFQATT and CDR2 SNEGSKA (reference sequence). CDR3 nucleotide sequence: TGCAGTGCCCTAGAGAACATAGCGGCTGGCTACACCTTC. It yields the protein CSALENIAAGYTF.

The chain links TRBV6-1 to TRBJ1-3; the match to TRBD1 covers 9 bases. The V gene end was trimmed by 6 bases and the J gene end by 0 bases; junction bases not matched to a gene: 6. This CDR3 is 16 amino acids long. The germline gives CDR1 MNHNS, CDR2 SASEGT. The CDR3 is CASSLTGGASGNTIYF. The CDR3 coding sequence is TGTGCCAGCAGCCTTACAGGGGGCGCCTCTGGAAACACCATATATTTT.

This sequence joins TRBV19 and TRBJ2-7; D perhaps matches TRBD1 (5 bases). Trimming stripped 5 bases from V and 2 bases from J, with 10 bases between. The CDR3 has 13 amino acids. CDR1 is LNHDA and CDR2 is SQIVND in the germline V gene (reference sequence). The CDR3 protein is CASSSTDPYEQYF. The CDR3 DNA is TGTGCCAGTAGTTCGACAGATCCCTACGAGCAGTACTTC.

The J gene is TRBJ2-3, the V gene TRBV20-1; 10 bases align to TRBD2. Trimming at V came to 7 bases and at J to 8 bases, leaving 15 bases not matched to a gene. The CDR3 is 15 amino acids. Germline assignment: CDR1 DFQATT and CDR2 SNEGSKA (reference sequence). CDR3 amino acids: CSVVASGSSGVTQYF. The CDR3 DNA follows: TGCAGTGTCGTGGCTAGCGGGAGCTCCGGGGTTACGCAGTATTTT.

The chain recombines TRBV11-2 with TRBJ1-1; D is ambiguous. V gave up 2 bases and J gave up 7 bases, with 11 bases separating them. This CDR3 comprises 13 residues. The germline CDR1 and CDR2 sequences are SGHAT and FQNNGV. The CDR3 loop is CASSLYLALEAFF. The CDR3 nucleotides read TGTGCCAGCAGCTTATATTTGGCCCTTGAAGCTTTCTTT. Supplemented by reference TRBV11-2 and TRBJ1-1, the full variable domain reads EAGVAQSPRYKIIEKRQSVAFWCNPISGHATLYWYQQILGQGPKLLIQFQNNGVVDDSQLPKDRFSAERLKGVDSTLKIQPAKLEDSAVYLCASSLYLALEAFFGQGTRLTVV.

The table lists this clonotype with many counts. The J gene is TRBJ1-1, the V gene TRBV11-2, with unresolved D. Between the trimmed V and J ends, which lost 5 bases and 6 bases, there was a span of 13 bases. There are 13 residues in the CDR3. Germline V gives CDR1 SGHAT, CDR2 FQNNGV. The DNA of the CDR3 is TGTGCCAGCAGCCCCCACCTGGGAGCTGAAGCTTTCTTT. It encodes CASSPHLGAEAFF.

This clonotype was recorded only once. V is TRBV10-3 and J is TRBJ1-1, with D possibly TRBD1 on 5 matching bases. The V end lost 8 bases, the J end lost 3 bases, and 19 bases lay between the germline ends. Per the germline V gene, CDR1 is ENHRY and CDR2 is SYGVKD. The CDR3 consists of 15 residues. The CDR3 loop is CAISSPTEGHTEAFF. In DNA, the CDR3 is TGTGCCATCTCTTCTCCGACAGAGGGGCACACTGAAGCTTTCTTT.

This clonotype came up a few times. The chain carries TRBV5-6 and TRBJ2-2; unclear D gene. Germline CDR1 is SGHDT and CDR2 is YYEEEE. This CDR3 has 13 residues. V was trimmed by 0 bases and J by 7 bases, leaving 7 bases between them. DNA for the CDR3: TGTGCCAGCAGCTTGGACCCTCGCGGGGAGCTGTTTTTT. Translation gives CASSLDPRGELFF.

The chain recombines TRBV5-1 with TRBJ1-5, with D possibly matching TRBD1 (5 bases). The length of the CDR3 is 13 residues. Germline V gene sequence: CDR1 SGHRS, CDR2 YFSETQ. Trimming cost V 0 bases and J 7 bases, with 8 bases left between them. CDR3 DNA: TGCGCCAGCAGCTTGGGGGGCCCGCAGCCCCAGCATTTT. Translated, it gives CASSLGGPQPQHF.

The CDR3 spells CASRPDFFSYEQYF. CDR3 coding DNA: TGCGCCAGCAGGCCTGATTTTTTTTCCTACGAGCAGTACTTC. This chain connects TRBV5-1 to TRBJ2-7, with D unclear. Germline V gives CDR1 SGHRS, CDR2 YFSETQ. There are 14 residues in the CDR3. The V and J ends lost 5 bases and 1 base respectively, with 13 bases between them.

This clonotype has just a few counts. This chain connects TRBV11-1 to TRBJ2-3; D might be TRBD1 or TRBD2, each matching 6 bases. The germline V gene encodes CDR1 SGHAT and CDR2 FQDESV (reference sequence). The CDR3 covers 16 residues. V lost 5 bases, J lost 5 bases, and 20 bases lay in between. The DNA of the CDR3 is TGTGCCAGCAGCCCGCGTGGAGGGGGGAAAAGAGATACGCAGTATTTT. Amino acids: CASSPRGGGKRDTQYF.

At least ten counts were recorded for this clonotype. This chain uses TRBV12-3 or TRBV12-4 with TRBJ2-7; D gene ambiguous. Trimming cost V 5 bases and J 3 bases, with 8 bases left between them. The CDR3 length is 12 residues. CDR3 sequence reads: CASSPRYYEQYF. The CDR3 DNA sequence: TGTGCCAGCAGTCCCCGCTACTACGAGCAGTACTTC.

This clonotype was seen a few times. V usage is TRBV9 and J usage is TRBJ2-6; D is unclear. CDR1 is SGDLS and CDR2 is YYNGEE in the germline V gene. The CDR3 is 15 residues long. The V and J ends lost 0 bases and 0 bases respectively, with 4 bases between them. CDR3 in amino acids: CASSVGFSGANVLTF. The CDR3 DNA is TGTGCCAGCAGCGTAGGGTTCTCTGGGGCCAACGTCCTGACTTTC.

The chain recombines TRBV7-2 with TRBJ2-2; 7 nucleotides line up with TRBD2. J gave up 4 bases and V 3 bases, and 8 bases lay outside the gene matches. Germline-derived CDR1 and CDR2 are SGHTA and FQGNSA. This CDR3 is built from 16 residues. CDR3 DNA: TGTGCCAGCAGCTTTAGGGCTAGCGGATTCACCGGGGAGCTGTTTTTT. This codes for CASSFRASGFTGELFF.

The chain links TRBV12-3 or TRBV12-4 to TRBJ1-3; tentative D call: TRBD1 (6 bases). The V end was cut by 5 bases, the J end by 1 base, with 18 bases between. The CDR3 is 17 residues long. CDR3 residues: CASSPSMGGYSGNTIYF. CDR3 bases: TGTGCCAGCAGTCCAAGTATGGGGGGCTATTCTGGAAACACCATATATTTT.

This sequence joins TRBV15 and TRBJ1-2; 9 nucleotides align to TRBD1. V was pared by 1 base and J by 4 bases, with 4 bases of the junction left unmatched. CDR1 LNHNV and CDR2 YYDKDF come from the germline V gene (reference sequence). This CDR3 contains 15 residues. The CDR3 here is CATSRGGQGVYGYTF. The CDR3 region has the DNA TGTGCCACCAGCAGAGGGGGACAGGGTGTCTATGGCTACACCTTC.

This clonotype occurred many times. The rearrangement uses TRBV6-1 and TRBJ1-2; tentatively, D is TRBD1 (5 bases). V lost 3 bases and J 4 bases, leaving 15 bases between the germline ends. This CDR3 contains 15 residues. Germline values: CDR1 MNHNS, CDR2 SASEGT. The CDR3 loop reads CASSELPSGGYGYTF. The CDR3 region has the DNA TGTGCCAGCAGTGAGCTTCCCTCGGGGGGCTATGGCTACACCTTC.

V is TRBV20-1 and J is TRBJ1-1; 8 bases map to TRBD1. The CDR3 extends over 15 amino acids. CDR1 is DFQATT and CDR2 is SNEGSKA in the germline V gene (reference sequence). The ends lost 6 bases at V and 3 bases at J; junction bases unmatched: 12. This CDR3 reads CSASPDRGWYTEAFF. CDR3 sequence (DNA): TGCAGTGCAAGCCCCGACAGGGGTTGGTACACTGAAGCTTTCTTT.

In this sample, this clonotype turned up a few times. This chain uses TRBV9 with TRBJ2-2, with unresolved D. Germline CDR1 SGDLS, CDR2 YYNGEE. This CDR3 is built from 13 residues. The V end lost 3 bases, the J end lost 1 base, and 4 bases lay between the germline ends. CDR3 bases: TGTGCCAGCAGCGCCCGGAACACCGGGGAGCTGTTTTTT. Translating it yields CASSARNTGELFF.

The table lists this clonotype with many counts. V gene TRBV28 combines with J gene TRBJ1-1, with D perhaps TRBD1 (5 bases). Germline lookup yields CDR1 MDHEN and CDR2 SYDVKM. The CDR3 is 12 amino acids. V was trimmed by 2 bases and J by 6 bases, leaving 7 bases between them. The CDR3 coding sequence is TGTGCCAGCAGTTTAGCAGGGCCTGAAGCTTTCTTT. Amino acids: CASSLAGPEAFF.

This clonotype has at least ten counts. The CDR3 DNA reads TGTGCCAGCAGTTCCGGACAGGTAAACACTGAAGCTTTCTTT. It specifies CASSSGQVNTEAFF. This chain uses TRBV19 with TRBJ1-1, with 7 bases fitting TRBD1. Germline trimming cut 9 bases from V and 2 bases from J; bases unmatched to any gene: 9. Germline V gene data show CDR1 as LNHDA and CDR2 as SQIVND (reference sequence). This CDR3 comprises 14 residues.

The genes are TRBV5-1 and TRBJ1-1; D is ambiguous. This CDR3 region has 13 residues. Per the germline V gene, CDR1 is SGHRS and CDR2 is YFSETQ. V was trimmed by 1 base and J by 5 bases, leaving 9 bases between them. The CDR3 DNA reads as TGCGCCAGCAGCTTGAAAGCTATGACTGAAGCTTTCTTT. Protein: CASSLKAMTEAFF.

At least ten counts were recorded for this clonotype. The chain has TRBV14 and TRBJ2-5; perhaps TRBD1 as D (6 bases). Germline V gene data show CDR1 as SGHDN and CDR2 as FVKESK. This CDR3 region has 14 residues. Between the trimmed V and J ends, which lost 5 bases and 1 base, there was a span of 11 bases. The CDR3 sequence: CASSLLDSQETQYF. The CDR3 DNA reads as TGTGCCAGCAGCTTACTGGACAGCCAAGAGACCCAGTACTTC.

This clonotype was seen only a few times. The chain is built from TRBV19 and TRBJ2-5, with a weak D call TRBD2 (5 bases). V gave up 9 bases and J gave up 2 bases, with 13 bases separating them. CDR3 length equals 13 residues. CDR1 LNHDA and CDR2 SQIVND come from the germline V gene (reference sequence). The CDR3 sequence is CASSWPGQETQYF. The CDR3 nucleotides read TGTGCCAGCAGTTGGCCGGGGCAAGAGACCCAGTACTTC.

Here the CDR3 reads CASSAGQGFGKVYF. In DNA, the CDR3 is TGTGCCAGCAGTGCGGGACAGGGTTTCGGTAAGGTGTACTTC. This sequence joins TRBV27 and TRBJ2-7, with 9 bases aligning to TRBD1. Trimming at V came to 5 bases and at J to 12 bases, leaving 14 bases not matched to a gene. The CDR3 has 14 amino acids. The germline CDR1 and CDR2 sequences are MNHEY and SMNVEV (reference sequence).

The chain carries TRBV29-1 and TRBJ1-1; TRBD1 agrees at 8 bases. Germline loops: CDR1 SQVTM, CDR2 ANQGSEA. V dropped 7 bases and J dropped 11; count of bases not matched to a gene: 9. The CDR3 is 11 amino acids. CDR3 loop: CSAQGAGGAFF. CDR3 in DNA: TGCAGCGCTCAGGGGGCCGGGGGCGCTTTCTTT.

Many counts were recorded for this clonotype. The chain combines TRBV28 with TRBJ2-5; D might be TRBD1 (6 bases). The CDR3 spans 13 residues. Deletions cut 4 bases from V and 5 bases from J, with 11 bases between. CDR1 is MDHEN, CDR2 SYDVKM, per germline. The CDR3 reads CASSSYRDETQYF. The CDR3 region has the DNA TGTGCCAGCAGTTCTTACAGGGACGAGACCCAGTACTTC.

This chain uses TRBV6-2 or TRBV6-3 with TRBJ2-1, with D perhaps TRBD2 (6 bases). The CDR3 sequence is 12 residues long. V shed 5 bases and J shed 8 bases, with 10 bases lying between them. CDR1 MNHEY and CDR2 SVGEGT come from the germline V gene. CDR3 DNA: TGTGCCAGCAGTGAATCGGGGGATGAGCAGTTCTTC. It is translated as CASSESGDEQFF.

This clonotype was detected only a few times. CDR3 nucleotides: TGTGCCATCAGTGAGTCAGGGGGCGAACAGCCCCAGCATTTT. Amino acid sequence: CAISESGGEQPQHF. This rearrangement joins TRBV10-3 to TRBJ1-5; 7 positions match TRBD1. CDR3 length equals 14 residues. Trimming took 0 bases from V and 7 from J; bases not matched to a gene: 3. Germline V gene data show CDR1 as ENHRY and CDR2 as SYGVKD.